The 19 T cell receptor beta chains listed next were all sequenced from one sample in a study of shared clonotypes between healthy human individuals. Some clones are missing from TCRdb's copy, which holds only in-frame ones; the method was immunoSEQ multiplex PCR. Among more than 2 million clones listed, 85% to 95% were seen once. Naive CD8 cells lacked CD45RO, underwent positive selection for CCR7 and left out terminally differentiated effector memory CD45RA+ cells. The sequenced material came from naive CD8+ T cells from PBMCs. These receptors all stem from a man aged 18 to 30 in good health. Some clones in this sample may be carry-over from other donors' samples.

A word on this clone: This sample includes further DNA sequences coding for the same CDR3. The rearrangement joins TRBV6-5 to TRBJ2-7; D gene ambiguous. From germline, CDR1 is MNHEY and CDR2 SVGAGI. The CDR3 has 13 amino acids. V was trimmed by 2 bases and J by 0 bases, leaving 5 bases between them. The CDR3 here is CASSYGYSYEQYF. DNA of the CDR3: TGTGCCAGCAGTTACGGCTACTCCTACGAGCAGTACTTC.

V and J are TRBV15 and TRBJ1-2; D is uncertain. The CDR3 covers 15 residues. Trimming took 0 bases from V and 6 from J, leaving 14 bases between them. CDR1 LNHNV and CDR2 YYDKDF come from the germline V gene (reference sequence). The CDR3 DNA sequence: TGTGCCACCAGCAGAGAGCCGTCCCGGACGGATGGCTACACCTTC. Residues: CATSREPSRTDGYTF. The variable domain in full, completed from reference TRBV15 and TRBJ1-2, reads DAMVIQNPRYQVTQFGKPVTLSCSQTLNHNVMYWYQQKSSQAPKLLFHYYDKDFNNEADTPDNFQSRRPNTSFCFLDIRSPGLGDTAMYLCATSREPSRTDGYTFGSGTRLTVV.

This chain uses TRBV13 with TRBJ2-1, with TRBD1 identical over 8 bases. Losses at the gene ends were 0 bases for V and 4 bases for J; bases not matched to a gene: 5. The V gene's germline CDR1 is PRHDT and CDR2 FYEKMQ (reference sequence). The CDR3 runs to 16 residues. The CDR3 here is CASSLGFQGAYNEQFF. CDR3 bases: TGTGCCAGCAGCTTAGGTTTCCAGGGGGCTTACAATGAGCAGTTCTTC.

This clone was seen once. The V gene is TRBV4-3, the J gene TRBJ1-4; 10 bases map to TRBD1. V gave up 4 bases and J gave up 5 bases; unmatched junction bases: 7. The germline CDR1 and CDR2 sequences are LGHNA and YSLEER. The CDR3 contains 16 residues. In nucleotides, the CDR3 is TGCGCCAGCAGCCGCTTGACGGGACAGGGGAATGAAAAACTGTTTTTT. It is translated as CASSRLTGQGNEKLFF.

The CDR3 here is CASSLGSWGSSYNEQFF. CDR3 in DNA: TGTGCCAGCAGTTTGGGCTCTTGGGGGAGCTCCTACAATGAGCAGTTCTTC. The chain employs TRBV27 and TRBJ2-1; D is tentatively TRBD1 or TRBD2 (5 bases each). The V and J ends lost 3 bases and 0 bases respectively, with 15 bases between them. Germline V gene sequence: CDR1 MNHEY, CDR2 SMNVEV (reference sequence). The CDR3 totals 17 residues.

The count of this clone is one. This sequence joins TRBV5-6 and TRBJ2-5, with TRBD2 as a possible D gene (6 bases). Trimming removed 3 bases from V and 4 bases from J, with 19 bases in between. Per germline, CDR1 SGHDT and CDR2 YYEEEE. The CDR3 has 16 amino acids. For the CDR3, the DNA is TGTGCCAGCAGCTCTTTAGCGGAAGGGTACCCAGAGACCCAGTACTTC. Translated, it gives CASSSLAEGYPETQYF.

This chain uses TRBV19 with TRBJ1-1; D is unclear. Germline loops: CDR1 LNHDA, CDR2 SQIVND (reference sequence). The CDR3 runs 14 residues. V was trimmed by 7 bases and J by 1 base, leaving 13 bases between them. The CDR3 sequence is CASNRDWGNTEAFF. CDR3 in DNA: TGTGCCAGTAATAGGGATTGGGGGAACACTGAAGCTTTCTTT.

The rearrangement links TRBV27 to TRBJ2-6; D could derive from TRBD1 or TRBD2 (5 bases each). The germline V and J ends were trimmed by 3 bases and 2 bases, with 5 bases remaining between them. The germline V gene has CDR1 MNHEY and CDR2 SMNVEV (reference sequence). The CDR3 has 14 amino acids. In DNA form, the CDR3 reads TGTGCCAGCAGTTTGGGACCTGGGGCCAACGTCCTGACTTTC. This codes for CASSLGPGANVLTF.

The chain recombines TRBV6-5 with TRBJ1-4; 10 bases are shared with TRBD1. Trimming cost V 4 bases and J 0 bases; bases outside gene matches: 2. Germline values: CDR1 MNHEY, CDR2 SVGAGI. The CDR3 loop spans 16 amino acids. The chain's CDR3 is CASSSGQGTTNEKLFF. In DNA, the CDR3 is TGTGCCAGCAGTTCGGGACAGGGGACAACTAATGAAAAACTGTTTTTT.

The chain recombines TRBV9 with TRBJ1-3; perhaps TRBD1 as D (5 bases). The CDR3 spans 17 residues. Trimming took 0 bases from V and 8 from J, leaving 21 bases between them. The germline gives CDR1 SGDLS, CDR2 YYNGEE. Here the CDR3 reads CASSVAIGEDIRDTIYF. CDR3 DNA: TGTGCCAGCAGCGTAGCTATAGGGGAAGATATCCGGGACACCATATATTTT.

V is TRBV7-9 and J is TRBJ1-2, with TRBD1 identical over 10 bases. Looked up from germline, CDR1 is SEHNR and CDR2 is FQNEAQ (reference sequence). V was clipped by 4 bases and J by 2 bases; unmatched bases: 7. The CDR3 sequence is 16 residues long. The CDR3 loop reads CASSSPTGGFNYGYTF. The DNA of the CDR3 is TGTGCCAGCAGCTCGCCGACAGGGGGCTTCAACTATGGCTACACCTTC.

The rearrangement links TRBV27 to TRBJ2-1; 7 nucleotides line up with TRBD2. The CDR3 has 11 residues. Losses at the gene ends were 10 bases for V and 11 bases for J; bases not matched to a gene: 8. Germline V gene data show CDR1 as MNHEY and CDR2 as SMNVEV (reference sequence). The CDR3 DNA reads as TGTGCCACCTCAGTGGGGGGGAAGCAGTTCTTC. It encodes CATSVGGKQFF.

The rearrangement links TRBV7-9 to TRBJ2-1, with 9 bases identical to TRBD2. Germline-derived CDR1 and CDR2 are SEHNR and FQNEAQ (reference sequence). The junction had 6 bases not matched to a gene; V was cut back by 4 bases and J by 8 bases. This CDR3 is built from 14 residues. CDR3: CASSSTSGSDEQFF. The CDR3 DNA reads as TGTGCCAGCAGCTCAACTAGCGGGTCAGATGAGCAGTTCTTC.

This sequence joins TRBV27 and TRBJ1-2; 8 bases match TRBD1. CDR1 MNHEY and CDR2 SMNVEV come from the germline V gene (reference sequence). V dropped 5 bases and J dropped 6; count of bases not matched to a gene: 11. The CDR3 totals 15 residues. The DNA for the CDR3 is TGTGCCAGCAGTCCCCGGACAGGGTTTGAGCATGGCTACACCTTC. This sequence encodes CASSPRTGFEHGYTF.

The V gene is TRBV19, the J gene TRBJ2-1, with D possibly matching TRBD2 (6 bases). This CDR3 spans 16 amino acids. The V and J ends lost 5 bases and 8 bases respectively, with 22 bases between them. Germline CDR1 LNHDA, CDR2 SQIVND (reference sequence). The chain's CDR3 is CASSLNGGRLVYEQFF. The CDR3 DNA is TGTGCCAGTAGTCTAAATGGGGGGAGACTAGTGTATGAGCAGTTCTTC. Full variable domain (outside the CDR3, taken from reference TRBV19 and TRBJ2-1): DGGITQSPKYLFRKEGQNVTLSCEQNLNHDAMYWYRQDPGQGLRLIYYSQIVNDFQKGDIAEGYSVSREKKESFPLTVTSAQKNPTAFYLCASSLNGGRLVYEQFFGPGTRLTVL.

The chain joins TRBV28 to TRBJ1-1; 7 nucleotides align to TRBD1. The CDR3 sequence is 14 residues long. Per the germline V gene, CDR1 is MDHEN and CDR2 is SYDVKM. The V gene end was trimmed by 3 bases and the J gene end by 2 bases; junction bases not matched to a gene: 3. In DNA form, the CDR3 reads TGTGCCAGCAGTTTCAGGACAGGAAACACTGAAGCTTTCTTT. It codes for CASSFRTGNTEAFF.

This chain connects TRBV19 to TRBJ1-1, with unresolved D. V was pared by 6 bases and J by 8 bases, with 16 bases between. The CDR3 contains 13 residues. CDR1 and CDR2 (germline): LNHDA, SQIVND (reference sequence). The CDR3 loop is CASRSGPSPEAFF. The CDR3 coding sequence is TGTGCCAGTAGATCGGGCCCATCACCGGAAGCTTTCTTT.

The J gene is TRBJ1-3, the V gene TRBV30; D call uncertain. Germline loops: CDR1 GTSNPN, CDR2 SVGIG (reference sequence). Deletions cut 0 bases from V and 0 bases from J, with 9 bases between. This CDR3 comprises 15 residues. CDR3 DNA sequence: TGTGCCTGGAGTGTACATCGGCTCTCTGGAAACACCATATATTTT. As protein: CAWSVHRLSGNTIYF.

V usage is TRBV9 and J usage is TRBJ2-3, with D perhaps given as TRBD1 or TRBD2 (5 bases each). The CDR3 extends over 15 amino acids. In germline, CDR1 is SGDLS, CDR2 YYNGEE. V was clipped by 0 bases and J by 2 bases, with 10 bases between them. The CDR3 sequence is CASSVEQGPTDTQYF. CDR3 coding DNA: TGTGCCAGCAGCGTAGAGCAGGGACCCACAGATACGCAGTATTTT.